A selection of T cell receptor beta chains follows, all from one sample in a study of Ad26.COV2.S vaccination and SARS-CoV-2 variants. Measured with immunoSEQ multiplex PCR; TCRdb has only the in-frame clones, and not every one. The sample includes 350,000 to 500,000 clones, 89% seen only once; the top ten take around 2.6%. The sequencing used peripheral blood, collected in a trial of Ad26.COV2.S vaccine versus placebo. The source of these receptors is a person between 18 and 60 years old who received the Ad26.COV2.S COVID-19 vaccine or a placebo. CDR3s leave out the opening cysteine and the closing phenylalanine or tryptophan.

>TRBJ1-2|TRBV4-3
ASSQEQVGYYGYT
>TRBJ1-6|TRBV18
ASSPSKGQGSSYNSPLH
>TRBJ1-4|TRBV5-1
ASSYHFNEKLF
>TRBJ2-1|TRBV5-1
ASSQWSGRTYNEQF
>TRBJ2-3|TRBV7-9
ASSFVVDTQY
>TRBJ2-5|TRBV5-1
ASSTGTSGQETQY
>TRBJ1-2|TRBV4-3
ASSQDRVVYGYT
>TRBJ2-3|TRBV2
ASSVGSGRSFDTQY
>TRBJ2-2|TRBV12-5
ASGLGTSGSAGELF
>TRBJ2-5|TRBV15
ATGPGDSADTQY
>TRBJ1-2|TRBV9
ASSRGTGNYGYT
>TRBJ2-1|TRBV7-3
ASSLSIGPNNEQF
>TRBJ2-1|TRBV28
ASTAPGLRDSEQF
>TRBJ1-1|TRBV4-3
ASSQVTGGYTEAF
>TRBJ2-3|TRBV7-3
ASSPRGGREWSDTQY
>TRBJ1-1|TRBV18
ASSLGHTNTEAF
>TRBJ2-1|TRBV18
ASSPGRGLAAAFTYNEQF
>TRBJ1-2|TRBV5-4
ASSLPGGNYGYT
>TRBJ1-2|TRBV5-8
ASSLEEVYDGYT
>TRBJ1-5|TRBV7-9
ASSLVRGGSNQPQH
>TRBJ1-3|TRBV19
ASSIATREDTIY
>TRBJ2-3|TRBV7-2
ASSLASSSGLTQY
>TRBJ1-2|TRBV27
ASSPRDSTTYGYT
>TRBJ1-3|TRBV4-2
ASRPGAGNTIY
>TRBJ1-3|TRBV10-3
AINRDGSSGNTIY
>TRBJ2-5|TRBV7-6
ASVLGGQRETQY
>TRBJ2-1|TRBV19
AVALAGAGRNEQF
>TRBJ2-5|TRBV24-1
ATSDPGTGRETQY
>TRBJ1-2|TRBV7-3
ASSRQRGAGYT
>TRBJ2-5|TRBV9
ASSVTSGRIQETQY
>TRBJ2-4|TRBV27
ASSFLGQGGTKNIQY
>TRBJ1-5|TRBV19
ASHLSGDQPQH
>TRBJ1-5|TRBV6-5
ASSPGRRGNQPQH
>TRBJ2-1|TRBV5-4
ASSRGDRDYNEQF
>TRBJ2-3|TRBV9
ASSVSPGTASTDTQY
>TRBJ2-1|TRBV11-2
ASILYGTGGYNEQF